Each of the 28 T cell receptor beta chains below was sequenced from the same sample in a study of T cell repertoires in cytomegalovirus infection. From the reads, TCRdb called clonotypes with MiXCR, one entry per CDR3 protein. In the table there are roughly 170,000 distinct CDR3 sequences, about 20% of which are singletons. These receptors lack a known antigen. This sample comprised CD8+ T cells from cultured PBMCs, obtained from culture after CMV antigen stimulation. The receptors stem from a human donor in good health (CMV status not recorded). Some clones in this sample may be carry-over from other donors' samples.

The J gene is TRBJ2-1, the V gene TRBV7-2; possibly TRBD1 for D (5 bases). Trimming shortened V by 5 bases and J by 14 bases, and 10 bases separated the two germline ends. CDR3 size: 10 residues. Per germline, CDR1 SGHTA and CDR2 FQGNSA. The CDR3 protein is CASSPGPEFF. The CDR3 bases are TGTGCCAGCAGCCCAGGGCCTGAGTTCTTC.

This clonotype showed up many times. The DNA of the CDR3 is TGTGCCAGCAGCTTCGACAGGGTTCTAAACACTGAAGCTTTCTTT. This sequence encodes CASSFDRVLNTEAFF. The V call is TRBV7-8, the J call TRBJ1-1, with 7 bases that match TRBD1. After removal of 3 bases from V and 2 bases from J, the junction contained 6 bases not matched to a gene. The CDR3 has 15 residues. Germline CDR1 SGHVS, CDR2 FQNEAQ.

This clonotype was detected only a few times. The chain couples TRBV6-2 or TRBV6-3 to TRBJ1-2; TRBD1 aligns across 9 bases. The CDR3 spans 16 residues. Germline CDR1 MNHEY, CDR2 SVGEGT. Germline trimming cut 6 bases from V and 7 bases from J; bases unmatched to any gene: 15. CDR3 sequence reads: CASRTDRGNHLGGYTF. CDR3 nucleotides: TGTGCCAGCAGAACGGACAGGGGAAACCACCTGGGTGGCTACACCTTC.

The chain links TRBV19 to TRBJ1-5, with D perhaps TRBD1 (6 bases). CDR3 length equals 16 residues. The V gene lost 5 bases and the J gene lost 0 bases, with 14 bases spanning the gap. The germline V gene encodes CDR1 LNHDA and CDR2 SQIVND (reference sequence). CDR3 loop: CASSPLQGTSNQPQHF. CDR3 in DNA: TGTGCCAGTAGTCCCCTACAGGGAACTAGCAATCAGCCCCAGCATTTT.

A few counts support this clonotype. The chain couples TRBV7-9 to TRBJ1-1; no clear D. The ends were cut back, 2 bases at V and 1 base at J, with 8 bases in the middle. CDR1 and CDR2 from the germline V gene are SEHNR and FQNEAQ (reference sequence). This CDR3 region has 14 residues. The CDR3 DNA is TGTGCCAGCAGCTTACCAACGGAGAACACTGAAGCTTTCTTT. Translation: CASSLPTENTEAFF.

This rearrangement joins TRBV12-3 or TRBV12-4 to TRBJ1-1, with D uncertain. The CDR3 extends over 16 amino acids. V lost 5 bases and J 0 bases, leaving 16 bases between the germline ends. The CDR3 protein is CASSPDGPIMNTEAFF. In DNA, the CDR3 is TGTGCCAGCAGTCCTGACGGACCGATAATGAACACTGAAGCTTTCTTT.

This clonotype has at least ten counts. The chain recombines TRBV7-9 with TRBJ2-4; 9 bases fit TRBD1. Germline V gene data show CDR1 as SEHNR and CDR2 as FQNEAQ (reference sequence). The CDR3 is 15 amino acids. J was trimmed by 9 bases and V by 10 bases; bases with no gene match: 16. The CDR3 coding sequence is TGTGCCACTTCCAGGGCCGGACAGGGGTATGGCATTCAGTACTTC. This sequence encodes CATSRAGQGYGIQYF.

This chain uses TRBV4-1 with TRBJ2-2, with D hard to call. V gave up 3 bases and J gave up 4 bases, with 9 bases separating them. This CDR3 is 14 amino acids long. Germline assignment: CDR1 MGHRA and CDR2 YSYEKL. In DNA, the CDR3 is TGCGCCAGCAGCCAGGCGCGTGGCACCGGGGAGCTGTTTTTT. This sequence encodes CASSQARGTGELFF.

This clonotype was detected only a few times. The V gene is TRBV5-6, the J gene TRBJ1-2; 11 nucleotides match TRBD1. This CDR3 region has 16 residues. With 0 bases clipped from V and 4 bases from J, the junction kept 5 bases outside the gene matches. Germline loops: CDR1 SGHDT, CDR2 YYEEEE. CDR3 residues: CASSLGSGQGAYGYTF. The CDR3 coding sequence is TGTGCCAGCAGCTTGGGGTCCGGACAGGGGGCCTATGGCTACACCTTC.

The chain uses TRBV6-8 and TRBJ1-1; no definite D call. The CDR3 is 14 amino acids. Germline CDR1 reads MNHGY; CDR2 reads SAAAGT. Trimming removed 0 bases from V and 3 bases from J, with 8 bases in between. The CDR3 sequence: CASSYSGKDTEAFF. The CDR3 DNA reads TGTGCCAGCAGTTACTCGGGAAAGGACACTGAAGCTTTCTTT.

This clonotype came up a few times. The chain couples TRBV6-5 to TRBJ2-2; TRBD1 might be the D (6 bases). Germline CDR1 and CDR2: MNHEY and SVGAGI. Trimming removed 0 bases from V and 4 bases from J, with 12 bases in between. The CDR3 extends over 16 amino acids. The CDR3 DNA reads TGTGCCAGCAGTTACTCGATGGGGGACATCACCGGGGAGCTGTTTTTT. Residues: CASSYSMGDITGELFF.

This clonotype was recorded a few times. The chain recombines TRBV11-2 with TRBJ2-3, with a tentative D call TRBD2 (5 bases). V gave up 3 bases and J gave up 2 bases, with 12 bases separating them. This CDR3 contains 15 residues. Germline values: CDR1 SGHAT, CDR2 FQNNGV. As DNA, the CDR3 is TGTGCCAGCAGCTTCAGCGGCACTGTCACAGATACGCAGTATTTT. It specifies CASSFSGTVTDTQYF.

About this clonotype itself: The CDR3 ends on some other residue instead of the conserved phenylalanine or tryptophan, so this is likely a read error. The chain combines TRBV7-1 with TRBJ2-7, with D perhaps TRBD1 (5 bases). TRBV7-1 is marked as an open reading frame, function uncertain. The CDR3 totals 11 residues. Trimming cost V 8 bases and J 3 bases, with 8 bases left between them. The CDR3 DNA reads TGTGCCAGCTTCGACAGCTACGAGCAGTACTTA. Its translation: CASFDSYEQYL.

The CDR3, as DNA: TGTGCCATCAGTGAAACCAGACAGGGGGATAAAAACATTCAGTACTTC. Its protein is CAISETRQGDKNIQYF. The rearrangement links TRBV10-3 to TRBJ2-4; 9 positions agree with TRBD1. The junction had 7 bases not matched to a gene; V was cut back by 3 bases and J by 4 bases. The CDR3 sequence is 16 residues long. Germline lookup yields CDR1 ENHRY and CDR2 SYGVKD.

The chain carries TRBV6-5 and TRBJ2-2, with TRBD2 as a possible D gene (6 bases). This CDR3 is built from 13 residues. Germline CDR1 MNHEY, CDR2 SVGAGI. The V end was cut by 6 bases, the J end by 10 bases, with 15 bases between. The CDR3 DNA follows: TGTGCCAGCAGGGTAGGAGGGGCTGAGGAGCTGTTTTTT. Translating gives CASRVGGAEELFF.

The chain recombines TRBV6-2 or TRBV6-3 with TRBJ2-3; no clear D. This CDR3 has 14 amino acids. Germline CDR1 reads MNHEY; CDR2 reads SVGEGT. The ends were cut back, 2 bases at V and 3 bases at J, with 9 bases in the middle. CDR3 amino acids: CASSYPDLTDTQYF. The CDR3 nucleotides are TGTGCCAGCAGTTACCCGGACCTTACAGATACGCAGTATTTT.

This chain uses TRBV6-2 or TRBV6-3 with TRBJ1-2; 7 bases agree with TRBD1. Germline CDR1 reads MNHEY; CDR2 reads SVGEGT. J gave up 1 base and V 7 bases, and 6 bases lay outside the gene matches. The CDR3 runs 14 residues. The CDR3 here is CASTRTGLNYGYTF. The CDR3 DNA sequence: TGTGCCAGCACCCGGACAGGCCTTAACTATGGCTACACCTTC.

The DNA of the CDR3 is TGTGCCAGCAGTTACCAGCCCGGGACAGCCTACGAGCAGTACTTC. This encodes CASSYQPGTAYEQYF. This sequence joins TRBV6-5 and TRBJ2-7, with 7 positions matching TRBD1. The V segment lost 2 bases and the J segment 2 bases; nucleotides outside the gene matches: 6. There are 15 residues in the CDR3. The germline gives CDR1 MNHEY, CDR2 SVGAGI.

The chain couples TRBV7-8 to TRBJ1-4; tentatively, D is TRBD1 (5 bases). Per germline, CDR1 SGHVS and CDR2 FQNEAQ. V dropped 3 bases and J dropped 0 bases, with 8 bases sitting between them. The CDR3 loop spans 15 amino acids. In DNA, the CDR3 is TGTGCCAGCAGCTTGTACAGGTCAACTAATGAAAAACTGTTTTTT. Protein product: CASSLYRSTNEKLFF.

The gene calls are TRBV5-6 and TRBJ2-1, with D maybe TRBD2 (7 bases). Deletions cut 4 bases from V and 3 bases from J, with 20 bases between. CDR3 length: 17 amino acids. CDR1 and CDR2 (germline): SGHDT, YYEEEE. The CDR3 sequence is CASSPEGRGPLYNEQFF. CDR3 bases: TGTGCCAGCAGCCCGGAGGGGCGGGGGCCTCTCTACAATGAGCAGTTCTTC.

The V call is TRBV29-1, the J call TRBJ1-1; unclear D gene. Germline V gives CDR1 SQVTM, CDR2 ANQGSEA. The V end was cut by 6 bases, the J end by 0 bases, with 14 bases between. The CDR3 totals 14 residues. The CDR3 protein is CSVSRTGLNTEAFF. The DNA of the CDR3 is TGCAGCGTGTCCCGAACGGGCCTGAACACTGAAGCTTTCTTT.

This clonotype has only a few counts. This sequence joins TRBV7-6 and TRBJ2-2; D tentatively fits TRBD1 or TRBD2 (5 bases each). The CDR3 runs to 15 residues. V was cut by 5 bases and J by 2 bases, with 12 bases left in between. Germline CDR1 is SGHVS and CDR2 is FNYEAQ. The CDR3 spells CASSPPGTNTGELFF. CDR3 nucleotides: TGTGCCAGCAGCCCCCCAGGGACCAACACCGGGGAGCTGTTTTTT.

The chain joins TRBV7-2 to TRBJ2-1; the D is unclear. V was clipped by 6 bases and J by 5 bases, with 8 bases between them. The germline V gene has CDR1 SGHTA and CDR2 FQGNSA. The CDR3 totals 12 residues. The chain's CDR3 is CASSPPHNEQFF. DNA of the CDR3: TGTGCCAGCAGTCCCCCCCACAATGAGCAGTTCTTC.

This clonotype showed up just a few times. The chain links TRBV6-1 to TRBJ1-5; 10 bases agree with TRBD1. The CDR3 is 15 amino acids. Trimming took 6 bases from V and 7 from J; bases not matched to a gene: 9. From germline, CDR1 is MNHNS and CDR2 SASEGT. The CDR3 bases are TGTGCCAGCAGCCCCGGGACAGGGGTTAGCCAGCCCCAGCATTTT. The encoded protein is CASSPGTGVSQPQHF.

The V gene is TRBV7-8, the J gene TRBJ1-1; TRBD1 agrees at 7 bases. CDR1 and CDR2 (germline): SGHVS, FQNEAQ. The junction had 10 bases not matched to a gene; V was cut back by 3 bases and J by 3 bases. The CDR3 runs to 16 residues. The CDR3 reads CASSLGQWVGDTEAFF. The CDR3 nucleotides read TGTGCCAGCAGCTTGGGACAGTGGGTGGGGGACACTGAAGCTTTCTTT.

Only a few counts were recorded for this clonotype. The rearrangement links TRBV7-2 to TRBJ2-5, with 8 bases identical to TRBD1. Trimming at V came to 7 bases and at J to 4 bases, leaving 11 bases not matched to a gene. The V gene's germline CDR1 is SGHTA and CDR2 FQGNSA. The CDR3 runs to 15 residues. The CDR3 coding sequence is TGTGCCAGCACCGACCTCGCGACAGGGGTAGAGACCCAGTACTTC. As protein: CASTDLATGVETQYF.

This clonotype was counted at least ten times. V usage is TRBV30 and J usage is TRBJ2-3; 12 bases line up with TRBD2. V trimming: 1 base; J trimming: 1 base; junction bases outside the gene matches: 9. This CDR3 has 18 amino acids. CDR1 is GTSNPN and CDR2 is SVGIG in the germline V gene (reference sequence). CDR3: CAWSALAGGPGGTDTQYF. Here the CDR3 DNA reads TGTGCCTGGAGTGCCCTAGCGGGGGGGCCAGGCGGCACAGATACGCAGTATTTT.

This clonotype was observed many times. The rearrangement joins TRBV4-2 to TRBJ2-5; the D gene is possibly TRBD2 (6 bases). CDR3 size: 17 residues. The V end lost 0 bases, the J end lost 5 bases, and 19 bases lay between the germline ends. From germline, CDR1 is LGHNA and CDR2 YNFKEQ. This CDR3 reads CASSQDGSGGGVETQYF. The DNA of the CDR3 is TGTGCCAGCAGCCAAGATGGATCCGGGGGTGGGGTCGAGACCCAGTACTTC.